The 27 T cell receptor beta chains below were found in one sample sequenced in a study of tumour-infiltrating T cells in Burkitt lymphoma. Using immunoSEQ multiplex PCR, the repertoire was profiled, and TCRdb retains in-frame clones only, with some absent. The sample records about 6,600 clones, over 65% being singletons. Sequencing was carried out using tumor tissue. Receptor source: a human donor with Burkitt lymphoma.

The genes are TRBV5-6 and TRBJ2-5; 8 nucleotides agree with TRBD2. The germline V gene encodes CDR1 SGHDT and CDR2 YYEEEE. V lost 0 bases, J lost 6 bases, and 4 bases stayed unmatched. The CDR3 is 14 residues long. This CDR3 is CASSLVLAGQTQYF. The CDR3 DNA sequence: TGTGCCAGCAGCTTGGTGCTAGCGGGCCAGACCCAGTACTTC.

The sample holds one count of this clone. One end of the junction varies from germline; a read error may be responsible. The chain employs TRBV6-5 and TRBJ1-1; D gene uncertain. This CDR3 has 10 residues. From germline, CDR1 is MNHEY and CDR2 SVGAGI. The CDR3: CAGSYPRPLF. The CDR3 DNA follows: TGTGCCGGCAGTTATCCCAGGCCCTTATTT.

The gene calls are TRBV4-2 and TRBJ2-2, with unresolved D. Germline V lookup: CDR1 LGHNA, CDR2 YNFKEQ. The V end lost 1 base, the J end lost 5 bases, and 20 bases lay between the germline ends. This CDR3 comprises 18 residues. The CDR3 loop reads CASSQVEILDGLTGELFF. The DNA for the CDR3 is TGTGCCAGCAGCCAAGTGGAGATCCTAGACGGTTTAACCGGGGAGCTGTTTTTT.

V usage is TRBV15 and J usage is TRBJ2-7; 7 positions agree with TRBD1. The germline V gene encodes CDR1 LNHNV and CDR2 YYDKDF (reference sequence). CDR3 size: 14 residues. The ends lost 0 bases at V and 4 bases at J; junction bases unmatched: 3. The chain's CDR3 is CATSREIQGYEQYF. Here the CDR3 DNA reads TGTGCCACCAGCAGAGAGATACAGGGGTACGAGCAGTACTTC.

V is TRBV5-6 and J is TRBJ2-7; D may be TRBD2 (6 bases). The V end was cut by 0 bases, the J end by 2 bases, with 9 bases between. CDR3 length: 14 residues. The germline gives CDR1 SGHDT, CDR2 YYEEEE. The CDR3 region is CASSLGLDPYEQYF. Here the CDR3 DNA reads TGTGCCAGCAGCTTGGGACTAGACCCCTACGAGCAGTACTTC.

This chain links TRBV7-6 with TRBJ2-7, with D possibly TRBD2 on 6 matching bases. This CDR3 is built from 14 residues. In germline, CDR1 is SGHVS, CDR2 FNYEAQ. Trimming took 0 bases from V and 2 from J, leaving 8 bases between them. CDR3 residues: CASSLAAGPYEQYF. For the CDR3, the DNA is TGTGCCAGCAGCTTAGCGGCGGGACCCTACGAGCAGTACTTC.

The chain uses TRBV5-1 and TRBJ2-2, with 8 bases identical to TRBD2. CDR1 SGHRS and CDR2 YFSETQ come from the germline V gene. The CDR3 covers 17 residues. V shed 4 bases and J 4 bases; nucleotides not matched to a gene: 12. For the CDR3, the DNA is TGCGCCAGCAGCCCCCTAGGAGCGGGGGTGGGCACCGGGGAGCTGTTTTTT. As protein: CASSPLGAGVGTGELFF.

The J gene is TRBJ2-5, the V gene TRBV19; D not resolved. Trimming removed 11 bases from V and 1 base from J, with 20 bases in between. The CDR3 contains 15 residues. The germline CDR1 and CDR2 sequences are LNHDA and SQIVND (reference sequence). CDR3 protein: CAEPELRTFQETQYF. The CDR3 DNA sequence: TGTGCCGAACCAGAGCTAAGAACATTCCAAGAGACCCAGTACTTC.

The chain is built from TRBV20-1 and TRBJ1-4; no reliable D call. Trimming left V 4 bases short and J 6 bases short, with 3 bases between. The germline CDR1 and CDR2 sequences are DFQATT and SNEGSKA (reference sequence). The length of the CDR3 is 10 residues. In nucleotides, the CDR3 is TGCAGTGCTATAGATGAAAAACTGTTTTTT. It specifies CSAIDEKLFF.

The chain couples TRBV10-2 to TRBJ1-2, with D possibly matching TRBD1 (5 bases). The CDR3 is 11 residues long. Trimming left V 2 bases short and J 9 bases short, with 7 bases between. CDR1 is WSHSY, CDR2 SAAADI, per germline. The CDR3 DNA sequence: TGCGCCAGCAGTGAGGGGGCAAGCTACACCTTC. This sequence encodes CASSEGASYTF.

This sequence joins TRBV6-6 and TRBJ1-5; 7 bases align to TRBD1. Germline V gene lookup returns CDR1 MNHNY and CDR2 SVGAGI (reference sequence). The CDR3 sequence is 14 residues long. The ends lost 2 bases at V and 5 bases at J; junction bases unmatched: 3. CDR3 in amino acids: CASSYPGGDQPQHF. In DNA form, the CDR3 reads TGTGCCAGCAGTTACCCAGGGGGGGATCAGCCCCAGCATTTT.

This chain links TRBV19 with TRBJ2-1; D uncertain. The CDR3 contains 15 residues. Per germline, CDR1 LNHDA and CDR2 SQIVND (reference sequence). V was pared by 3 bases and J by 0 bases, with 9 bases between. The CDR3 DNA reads TGTGCCAGTAGTATTGGGAAGAGCTCCTACAATGAGCAGTTCTTC. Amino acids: CASSIGKSSYNEQFF.

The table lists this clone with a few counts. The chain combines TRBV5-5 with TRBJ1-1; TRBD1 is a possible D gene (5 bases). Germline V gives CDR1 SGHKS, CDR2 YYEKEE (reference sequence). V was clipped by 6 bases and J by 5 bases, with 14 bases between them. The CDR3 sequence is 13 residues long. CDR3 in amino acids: CASTLRGFTEAFF. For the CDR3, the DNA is TGTGCCAGCACCCTTCGGGGGTTTACTGAAGCTTTCTTT.

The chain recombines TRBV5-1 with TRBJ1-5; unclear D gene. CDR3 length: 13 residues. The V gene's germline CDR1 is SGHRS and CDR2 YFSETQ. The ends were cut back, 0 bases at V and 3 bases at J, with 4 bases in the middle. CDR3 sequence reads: CASSLGNNQPQHF. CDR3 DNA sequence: TGCGCCAGCAGCTTGGGAAACAATCAGCCCCAGCATTTT.

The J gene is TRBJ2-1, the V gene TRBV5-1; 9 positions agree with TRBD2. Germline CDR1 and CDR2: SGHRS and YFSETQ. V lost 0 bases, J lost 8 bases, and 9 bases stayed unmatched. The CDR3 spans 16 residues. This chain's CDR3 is CASSLAAGGPGHEQFF. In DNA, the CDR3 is TGCGCCAGCAGCTTGGCCGCGGGGGGGCCGGGGCATGAGCAGTTCTTC.

This chain's CDR3 is CASSYGVVTEQFF. CDR3 coding DNA: TGTGCCAGCAGTTACGGGGTAGTCACGGAGCAGTTCTTC. The V gene is TRBV6-5, the J gene TRBJ2-1; D not resolved. CDR1 and CDR2 from the germline V gene are MNHEY and SVGAGI. The germline V and J ends were trimmed by 2 bases and 10 bases, with 12 bases remaining between them. The CDR3 contains 13 residues.

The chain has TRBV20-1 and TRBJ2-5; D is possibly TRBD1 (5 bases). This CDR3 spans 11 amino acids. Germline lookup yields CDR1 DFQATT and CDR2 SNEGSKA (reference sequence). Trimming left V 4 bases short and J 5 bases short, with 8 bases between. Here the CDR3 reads CSANKGETQYF. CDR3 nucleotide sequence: TGCAGTGCTAATAAGGGGGAGACCCAGTACTTC.

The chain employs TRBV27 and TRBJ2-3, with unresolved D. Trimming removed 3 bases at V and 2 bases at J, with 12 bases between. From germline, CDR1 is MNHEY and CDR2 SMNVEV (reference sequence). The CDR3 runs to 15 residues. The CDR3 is CASSFGQLFTDTQYF. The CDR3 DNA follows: TGTGCCAGCAGTTTCGGGCAGCTTTTCACAGATACGCAGTATTTT.

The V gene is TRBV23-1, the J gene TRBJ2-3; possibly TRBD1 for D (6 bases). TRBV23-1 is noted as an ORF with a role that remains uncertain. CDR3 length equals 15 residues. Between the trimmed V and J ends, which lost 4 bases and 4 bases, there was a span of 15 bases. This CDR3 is CASSPLRGFPDTQYF. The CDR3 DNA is TGCGCCAGCAGTCCCCTGAGGGGGTTCCCAGATACGCAGTATTTT.

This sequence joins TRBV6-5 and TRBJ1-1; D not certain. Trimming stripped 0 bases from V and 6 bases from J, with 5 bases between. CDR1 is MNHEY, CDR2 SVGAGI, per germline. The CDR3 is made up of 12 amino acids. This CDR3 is CASSYSRAEAFF. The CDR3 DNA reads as TGTGCCAGCAGTTACTCAAGGGCTGAAGCTTTCTTT.

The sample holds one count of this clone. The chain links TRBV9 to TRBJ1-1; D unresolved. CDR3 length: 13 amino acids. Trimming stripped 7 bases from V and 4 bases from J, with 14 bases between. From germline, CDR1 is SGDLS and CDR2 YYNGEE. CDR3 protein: CASSFGVTTEAFF. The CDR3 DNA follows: TGTGCCAGCTCTTTCGGGGTTACCACTGAAGCTTTCTTT.

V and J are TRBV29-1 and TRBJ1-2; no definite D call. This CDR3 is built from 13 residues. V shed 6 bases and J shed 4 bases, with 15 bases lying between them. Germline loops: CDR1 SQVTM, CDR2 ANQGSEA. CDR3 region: CSVDIGPGYGYTF. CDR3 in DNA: TGCAGCGTAGACATCGGGCCCGGCTATGGCTACACCTTC.

The CDR3 DNA reads as TGTGCCAGCAGCCCCGAGGGGGGCTATGGCTACACCTTC. Its translation is CASSPEGGYGYTF. The chain recombines TRBV5-4 with TRBJ1-2, with D possibly being TRBD1 (6 bases). V lost 4 bases and J 4 bases, leaving 11 bases between the germline ends. The CDR3 length is 13 residues. Germline V gives CDR1 SGHNT, CDR2 YYREEE (reference sequence).

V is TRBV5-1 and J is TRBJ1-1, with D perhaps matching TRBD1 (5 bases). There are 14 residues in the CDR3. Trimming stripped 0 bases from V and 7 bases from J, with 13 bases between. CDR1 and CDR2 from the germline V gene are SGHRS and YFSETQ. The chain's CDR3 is CASSLGGSANEAFF. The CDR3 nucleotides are TGCGCCAGCAGCTTGGGGGGCTCGGCGAATGAAGCTTTCTTT. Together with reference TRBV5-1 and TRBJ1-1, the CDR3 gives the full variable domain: KAGVTQTPRYLIKTRGQQVTLSCSPISGHRSVSWYQQTPGQGLQFLFEYFSETQRNKGNFPGRFSGRQFSNSRSEMNVSTLELGDSALYLCASSLGGSANEAFFGQGTRLTVV.

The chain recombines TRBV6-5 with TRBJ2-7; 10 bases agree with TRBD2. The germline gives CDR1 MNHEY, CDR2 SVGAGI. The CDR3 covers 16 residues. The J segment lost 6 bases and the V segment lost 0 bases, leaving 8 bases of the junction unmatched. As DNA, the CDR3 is TGTGCCAGCAGTTACTCGAAGCGGGAGGGCCAACTCGAGCAGTACTTC. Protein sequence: CASSYSKREGQLEQYF.

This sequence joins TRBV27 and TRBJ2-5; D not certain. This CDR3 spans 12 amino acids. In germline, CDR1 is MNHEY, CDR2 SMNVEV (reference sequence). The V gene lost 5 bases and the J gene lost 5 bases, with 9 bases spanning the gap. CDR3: CASSGPRETQYF. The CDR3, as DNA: TGTGCCAGCAGTGGGCCTAGGGAGACCCAGTACTTC.

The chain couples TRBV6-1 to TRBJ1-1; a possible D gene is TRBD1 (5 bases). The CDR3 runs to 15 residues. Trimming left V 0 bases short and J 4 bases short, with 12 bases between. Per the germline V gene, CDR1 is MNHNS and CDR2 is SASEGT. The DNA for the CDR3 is TGTGCCAGCAGTGAAGCGTCGGAGGGGAGCACTGAAGCTTTCTTT. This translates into CASSEASEGSTEAFF.